This T cell receptor (beta chain) was sequenced for a study of tumor-infiltrating lymphocytes in primary liver carcinoma listed by TCRdb under 2017. Regarding the complete study: Of the five patients, three men and two women aged 30 to 69 years, four had hepatocellular carcinoma and one had combined HCC and intrahepatic cholangiocarcinoma. Roughly 3.5 to 8 million productive TCRbeta reads were obtained per sample, and no significant difference in read depth was found between tissue types. Technical replicate repertoires showed high reproducibility, with mean shared-clone rates roughly 0.87 and correlation coefficients above 0.95. A total of 35 or so specimens from 5 patients went through TCRbeta repertoire sequencing, namely 25 tumor regions, 5 adjacent noncancerous liver tissues and 5 peripheral blood samples. TCRbeta repertoire sequencing, expression microarrays and whole-exome sequencing were combined in the study across five regions of each liver tumor, with adjacent normal tissue and blood also included. The approximately 24 tumor region samples were profiled with Agilent mRNA microarrays so that TCRbeta repertoire diversity could be related to the local molecular phenotype. Tumors of the five patients were stage T1-T3 N0M0 with maximum diameters of roughly 4.2 to 11 cm.

This clonotype appeared many times. Its antigen remains undetermined. No qualities accompany the bases; no much larger clone lies one base away. Paper-wide results and their limitations: Only roughly 7-25% of top clones appeared in all five regions of a tumor, which suggests that tumor-infiltrating T cells are spatially heterogeneous. Repertoire overlap was found to be higher between tumor regions (mean approximately 36%) than between tumor-adjacent (approximately 17%) or tumor-blood (around 14%) pairs, consistent with antigen-driven expansion. Only the TCR beta chain was sequenced, so true repertoire diversity is likely underestimated because unpaired alpha chains were not captured. Only a few patients were included in the study, and the authors note that the findings should be validated in a larger study. Since the samples were bulk and unsorted, there was no way to compare CD4+ and CD8+ T cell repertoires. Compared with blood, tumors had a significantly larger share of the repertoire taken up by the top 250 clones (p = 0.039).

Total RNA and DNA were co-extracted without cell sorting from around 20-30 mg of bulk tissue using the AllPrep DNA/RNA mini kit. A handful of patients with histopathologically diagnosed primary liver carcinoma underwent surgical resection in China between November 2015 and 2016. Patients had chronic HBV infection and were treatment-naive at sampling. Five spatially separated regions were sampled from each tumor: the superior, inferior, left-lateral and right-lateral poles, plus the tumor centre. Histological examination found more than 85% viable tumor cells in every tumor sample. Fresh tumor and adjacent tissue pieces were bisected, with one half stored in RNAlater at -80 degrees C and the other half sent for histology. A constant-region primer and ProtoScript II reverse transcriptase were used to reverse-transcribe TCRbeta-specific cDNA from approximately 500 ng total RNA. TCRbeta libraries were built with three nested multiplex PCR rounds, a slightly modified ARM-PCR procedure. The first two PCR rounds used multiplex TRBV1-TRBV30 forward primers with a Cbeta reverse primer, each for 10 cycles. Sample barcodes and Illumina adapters were added in a final 25-cycle PCR using Deep VentR polymerase. Before sequencing, amplicons of 200-500 bp were gel-purified using a QIAquick gel extraction kit. An Illumina HiSeq 2500 was used to sequence the TCRbeta amplicons, generating 250-bp paired-end reads. The paper's processing steps were these. Reads were quality-trimmed with Trimmomatic v0.33, and paired reads were merged with FLASH v1.2.11 to recover full CDR3 sequences. V, D and J germline segments were assigned to the rearranged TCRbeta sequences by MiGEC v1.2.1b. Clonotype statistics, along with Shannon-Wiener diversity indices, were calculated using VDJtools v1.0.0. To reduce sampling bias, subsequent analyses other than the diversity analysis used only the 250 most abundant clonotypes in each sample. TCRdb ran its own pipeline on the public reads, namely fastp trimming at Q25 and MiXCR clone calling, and kept in-frame beta chains. For every CDR3 protein sequence, its rows merge into one entry that carries the most common genes and DNA. TCRdb's processing, not the study's, gives the V and J calls here. This sample lists fewer than 75,000 distinct CDR3 sequences; about 65% were detected once. Around 38% of the sample is in the top ten clones.

V drops 7 bases and J drops 4 bases, leaving 8 bases in between. As encoded in the germline V gene, CDR1 is MNHNS while CDR2 is SASEGT. Taken from cysteine to phenylalanine, the CDR3 has 12 residues. The entry retains the CDR3 DNA only, 36 bases that are in frame from base 1. The clonotype originates from a man between 35 and 55 years old with primary liver carcinoma and hepatitis B virus infection. This sequence uses TRBV6-1 and TRBJ1-5; the D gene is not confidently resolved. Sequencing was performed on liver tumor tissue from sampling region 4. The sample's cell subset or site label, decoded: tumor region T4, right-lateral pole. At the DNA level, the sequence is TGTGCCAGCACCGTGGGGAATCAGCCCCAGCATTTT. Its translation is CASTVGNQPQHF.